The 21 T cell receptor beta chains in this list originate from one sample, sequenced in a study of cytomegalovirus exposure and HLA in healthy donors. Profiled with immunoSEQ multiplex PCR; TCRdb holds only in-frame clones, not every one. The table records about 130,000 clones, roughly four fifths of them present only once. The source material was PBMCs. The receptors here all came from a man aged 25 to 40 in good health and CMV-seropositive.

The V and J genes are TRBV30 and TRBJ2-2, with 10 bases lining up with TRBD2. The CDR3 is 14 amino acids. CDR1 and CDR2 from the germline V gene are GTSNPN and SVGIG (reference sequence). V lost 4 bases, J lost 7 bases, and 6 bases stayed unmatched. The CDR3 nucleotides read TGTGCCTGGATGAAGCGGGAGGGGGTCGGGGAGCTGTTTTTT. It encodes CAWMKREGVGELFF.

The CDR3 sequence is CASSSAEGSYNEQFF. The CDR3, as DNA: TGTGCCAGCAGCTCCGCCGAGGGTTCCTACAATGAGCAGTTCTTC. The chain joins TRBV7-8 to TRBJ2-1; a possible D gene is TRBD2 (5 bases). This CDR3 comprises 15 residues. CDR1 and CDR2 from the germline V gene are SGHVS and FQNEAQ. With 4 bases removed from V and 1 base from J, the gap between germline ends came to 11 bases.

The chain is built from TRBV6-1 and TRBJ2-1; D call uncertain. In germline, CDR1 is MNHNS, CDR2 SASEGT. The germline V and J ends were trimmed by 8 bases and 4 bases, with 15 bases remaining between them. CDR3 size: 14 residues. The CDR3 spells CASRGPGIYNEQFF. CDR3 nucleotide sequence: TGTGCCAGCCGAGGCCCTGGCATTTACAATGAGCAGTTCTTC.

V and J are TRBV19 and TRBJ2-3; D gene unclear. This CDR3 is built from 15 residues. V lost 4 bases to trimming and J lost 0 bases, with 11 bases between them. CDR1 is LNHDA, CDR2 SQIVND, per germline (reference sequence). CDR3 loop: CASSTSQSSTDTQYF. CDR3 in DNA: TGTGCCAGTAGTACCTCACAGAGTAGCACAGATACGCAGTATTTT.

The chain joins TRBV9 to TRBJ2-3, with 8 bases fitting TRBD2. CDR1 and CDR2 (germline): SGDLS, YYNGEE. With 0 bases clipped from V and 0 bases from J, the junction kept 3 bases outside the gene matches. The CDR3 extends over 16 amino acids. The CDR3: CASSVAPGGSTDTQYF. For the CDR3, the DNA is TGTGCCAGCAGCGTAGCCCCGGGGGGGAGCACAGATACGCAGTATTTT.

The chain combines TRBV5-1 with TRBJ2-3; a possible D gene is TRBD1 (6 bases). CDR1 and CDR2 (germline): SGHRS, YFSETQ. There are 14 residues in the CDR3. The V and J ends lost 9 bases and 1 base respectively, with 15 bases between them. The CDR3 here is CATTRDTRTDTQYF. The CDR3 DNA follows: TGCGCCACCACCCGGGACACACGCACAGATACGCAGTATTTT.

The chain has TRBV28 and TRBJ1-3, with D possibly being TRBD1 (6 bases). With 4 bases removed from V and 8 bases from J, the gap between germline ends came to 18 bases. Germline loops: CDR1 MDHEN, CDR2 SYDVKM. This CDR3 is 15 amino acids long. The CDR3 sequence is CASSSPEKGGDTIYF. In DNA form, the CDR3 reads TGTGCCAGCAGTTCCCCGGAGAAGGGGGGGGACACCATATATTTT.

The gene calls are TRBV5-6 and TRBJ2-7; D is possibly TRBD1 (6 bases). Trimming stripped 2 bases from V and 5 bases from J, with 17 bases between. The CDR3 has 15 residues. CDR1 is SGHDT and CDR2 is YYEEEE in the germline V gene. This CDR3 reads CASSFQGTGWDEQYF. DNA of the CDR3: TGTGCCAGCAGCTTTCAGGGGACCGGTTGGGACGAGCAGTACTTC. Looking up the rest from reference TRBV5-6 and TRBJ2-7 gives the full variable domain: DAGVTQSPTHLIKTRGQQVTLRCSPKSGHDTVSWYQQALGQGPQFIFQYYEEEERQRGNFPDRFSGHQFPNYSSELNVNALLLGDSALYLCASSFQGTGWDEQYFGPGTRLTVT.

The chain employs TRBV7-2 and TRBJ2-7; 8 nucleotides align to TRBD1. With 7 bases clipped from V and 2 bases from J, the junction kept 7 bases outside the gene matches. The CDR3 runs to 14 residues. Germline V gives CDR1 SGHTA, CDR2 FQGNSA. The CDR3 region is CASTIRDRPYEQYF. In DNA form, the CDR3 reads TGTGCCAGCACCATCCGGGACAGGCCCTACGAGCAGTACTTC.

The chain couples TRBV7-2 to TRBJ2-5; TRBD1 matches at 9 bases. The CDR3 has 14 residues. In germline, CDR1 is SGHTA, CDR2 FQGNSA. Trimming cost V 5 bases and J 4 bases; bases outside gene matches: 5. CDR3 protein: CASSPRTGVETQYF. The CDR3 DNA reads TGTGCCAGCAGCCCTAGGACAGGGGTAGAGACCCAGTACTTC.

The CDR3 coding sequence is TGTGCCAGCAGGTCACCACAGGGGGCAGGCTATGGCTACACCTTC. It yields the protein CASRSPQGAGYGYTF. The V call is TRBV27, the J call TRBJ1-2; 9 nucleotides agree with TRBD1. Germline V gene data show CDR1 as MNHEY and CDR2 as SMNVEV (reference sequence). The CDR3 has 15 residues. V lost 6 bases, J lost 4 bases, and 9 bases stayed unmatched.

V is TRBV10-3 and J is TRBJ2-1; 7 bases fit TRBD2. CDR1 is ENHRY, CDR2 SYGVKD, per germline. The CDR3 consists of 13 residues. With V trimmed by 6 bases and J by 4 bases, 3 bases remained unmatched. DNA for the CDR3: TGTGCCATCAGGGGACTATTTTACAATGAGCAGTTCTTC. This sequence encodes CAIRGLFYNEQFF.

V and J are TRBV5-4 and TRBJ1-5; TRBD1 matches at 7 bases. There are 14 residues in the CDR3. Trimming took 3 bases from V and 7 from J; bases not matched to a gene: 7. The germline V gene has CDR1 SGHNT and CDR2 YYREEE (reference sequence). CDR3 loop: CASSSQGDGQPQHF. Here the CDR3 DNA reads TGTGCCAGCAGCTCGCAGGGGGACGGCCAGCCCCAGCATTTT.

The V call is TRBV10-3, the J call TRBJ1-2, with TRBD1 matching 11 bases. The CDR3 is 15 residues long. Germline assignment: CDR1 ENHRY and CDR2 SYGVKD. Germline trimming cut 3 bases from V and 7 bases from J; bases unmatched to any gene: 7. CDR3 in DNA: TGTGCCATCAGTGATCGGGACAGGGGGACATCTGGCTACACCTTC. Protein: CAISDRDRGTSGYTF.

This clone was observed at least ten times. The chain uses TRBV7-2 and TRBJ1-5; D possibly corresponds to TRBD1 (6 bases). The V gene's germline CDR1 is SGHTA and CDR2 FQGNSA. With 7 bases removed from V and 3 bases from J, the gap between germline ends came to 13 bases. The CDR3 has 14 amino acids. The CDR3, as DNA: TGTGCCAGCACCCCCGGACAGTACAATCAGCCCCAGCATTTT. It yields the protein CASTPGQYNQPQHF.

J is TRBJ1-2 and V is TRBV6-5; 7 bases match TRBD1. The V gene end was trimmed by 6 bases and the J gene end by 4 bases; junction bases not matched to a gene: 8. Germline-derived CDR1 and CDR2 are MNHEY and SVGAGI. CDR3 length equals 14 residues. CDR3 region: CASSTVGQVYGYTF. CDR3 sequence (DNA): TGTGCCAGCAGCACCGTCGGACAGGTCTATGGCTACACCTTC.

The chain joins TRBV29-1 to TRBJ2-1; 11 bases fit TRBD2. CDR1 SQVTM and CDR2 ANQGSEA come from the germline V gene. The CDR3 is 14 amino acids. V lost 4 bases and J lost 9; bases outside the gene matches: 8. The CDR3 region has the DNA TGCAGCGTTGTCAGGCTAGCGGGAGGACTTGAGCAGTTCTTC. It encodes CSVVRLAGGLEQFF.

This clone was picked up a small number of times. The rearrangement links TRBV2 to TRBJ1-2; 11 bases line up with TRBD1. With 6 bases clipped from V and 6 bases from J, the junction kept 3 bases outside the gene matches. The CDR3 length is 13 residues. Germline V lookup: CDR1 SNHLY, CDR2 FYNNEI. For the CDR3, the DNA is TGTGCCAGCAGGGACAGGGGGCGTGATGGCTACACCTTC. This translates into CASRDRGRDGYTF.

A remark on this clone: Other nucleotide sequences from this sample produce the same CDR3. The V gene is TRBV7-2, the J gene TRBJ2-7, with TRBD2 matching over 8 bases. In germline, CDR1 is SGHTA, CDR2 FQGNSA. Trimming at V came to 5 bases and at J to 2 bases, leaving 5 bases not matched to a gene. The CDR3 is made up of 14 amino acids. CDR3 DNA: TGTGCCAGCAGCCCTCCGGGACTAGCCTACGAGCAGTACTTC. Translated, it gives CASSPPGLAYEQYF. Looking up the rest from reference TRBV7-2 and TRBJ2-7 gives the full variable domain: GAGVSQSPSNKVTEKGKDVELRCDPISGHTALYWYRQSLGQGLEFLIYFQGNSAPDKSGLPSDRFSAERTGGSVSTLTIQRTQQEDSAVYLCASSPPGLAYEQYFGPGTRLTVT.

This clone was counted between two and nine times. J is TRBJ1-2 and V is TRBV19, with D unclear. Germline loops: CDR1 LNHDA, CDR2 SQIVND (reference sequence). This CDR3 spans 11 amino acids. Trimming took 5 bases from V and 4 from J, leaving 5 bases between them. This CDR3 is CASSFSYGYTF. The DNA for the CDR3 is TGTGCCAGTAGTTTCTCCTATGGCTACACCTTC.

This sequence joins TRBV5-1 and TRBJ2-7; 11 bases map to TRBD2. The CDR3 contains 16 residues. J gave up 1 base and V 5 bases, and 8 bases lay outside the gene matches. The germline CDR1 and CDR2 sequences are SGHRS and YFSETQ. CDR3 in DNA: TGCGCCAGCAGTCCCCGGGGGACTAGCGGATCCTACGAGCAGTACTTC. As protein: CASSPRGTSGSYEQYF.